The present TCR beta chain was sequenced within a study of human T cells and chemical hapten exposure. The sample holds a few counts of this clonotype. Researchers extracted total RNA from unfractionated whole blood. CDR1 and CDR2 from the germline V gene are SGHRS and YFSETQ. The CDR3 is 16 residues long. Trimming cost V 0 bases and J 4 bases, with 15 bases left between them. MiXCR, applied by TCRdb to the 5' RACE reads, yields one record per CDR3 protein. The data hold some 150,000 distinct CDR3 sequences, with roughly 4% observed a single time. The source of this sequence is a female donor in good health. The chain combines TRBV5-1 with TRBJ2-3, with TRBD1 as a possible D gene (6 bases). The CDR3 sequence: CASSLDTDRFADTQYF. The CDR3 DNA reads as TGCGCCAGCAGCTTGGATACAGACAGGTTCGCAGATACGCAGTATTTT.